This T cell receptor (beta chain) appears in the sequencing data of a study of blood T cells in healthy people across ages. Germline V CDR1 and CDR2: SGHTA, FQGTGA. The CDR3 runs 15 residues. Unmatched junction bases numbered 7, after V lost 6 bases and J lost 2 bases. It was with a sample-barcoded 5' primer and a J-beta primer mix that a second PCR of about 6 to 12 cycles was run. MiXCR was run by TCRdb on the 5' RACE reads, yielding one entry per CDR3 protein. The sample shows 650,000 to 800,000 distinct CDR3 sequences, more than 45% of them seen only once. The sample holds one count of this clonotype.

The chain has TRBV7-3 and TRBJ2-7; 10 bases agree with TRBD2. The sequenced sample consisted of blood. This TCR came from a woman older than 75 in good health. The CDR3 loop reads CASSQTSGSPYEQYF. In DNA form, the CDR3 reads TGTGCCAGCAGTCAGACTAGCGGGTCCCCCTACGAGCAGTACTTC.